The 14 T cell receptor beta chains below were found in one sample sequenced in a study of cytomegalovirus exposure and HLA in healthy donors. Assay used: immunoSEQ multiplex PCR; TCRdb lists only in-frame clones, some missing. The table lists more than 95,000 clones, about 82% of them singletons. The sequenced material came from PBMCs. These receptors originate from a man aged 18 to 30 in good health and CMV-seronegative.

The chain uses TRBV9 and TRBJ2-1; possible D gene TRBD1, 7 bases. The CDR3 has 17 amino acids. The germline CDR1 and CDR2 sequences are SGDLS and YYNGEE. The V end lost 2 bases, the J end lost 7 bases, and 22 bases lay between the germline ends. The CDR3 here is CASSVEADRAAGNEQFF. In nucleotides, the CDR3 is TGTGCCAGCAGCGTCGAAGCAGACAGGGCGGCGGGAAATGAGCAGTTCTTC. Based on the CDR3 plus reference TRBV9 and TRBJ2-1, the full variable domain is DSGVTQTPKHLITATGQRVTLRCSPRSGDLSVYWYQQSLDQGLQFLIQYYNGEERAKGNILERFSAQQFPDLHSELNLSSLELGDSALYFCASSVEADRAAGNEQFFGPGTRLTVL.

The gene calls are TRBV19 and TRBJ1-1, with D perhaps TRBD1 (5 bases). Germline CDR1 reads LNHDA; CDR2 reads SQIVND (reference sequence). The CDR3 totals 13 residues. The V end lost 8 bases, the J end lost 0 bases, and 10 bases lay between the germline ends. The CDR3 loop reads CASDRGMNTEAFF. The DNA of the CDR3 is TGTGCCAGTGACCGGGGGATGAACACTGAAGCTTTCTTT.

The rearrangement joins TRBV6-5 to TRBJ2-7; no reliable D call. This CDR3 has 15 residues. The V gene's germline CDR1 is MNHEY and CDR2 SVGAGI. V shed 3 bases and J shed 1 base, with 13 bases lying between them. The CDR3 reads CASSYKVEVSYEQYF. The CDR3 coding sequence is TGTGCCAGCAGTTATAAGGTCGAGGTATCCTACGAGCAGTACTTC.

For this clone: This CDR3 is also generated by other DNA sequences in the sample. The chain employs TRBV7-9 and TRBJ2-7, with 9 positions matching TRBD1. Germline values: CDR1 SEHNR, CDR2 FQNEAQ (reference sequence). J was trimmed by 2 bases and V by 5 bases; bases with no gene match: 4. This CDR3 is built from 14 residues. CDR3 loop: CASSPGQGPYEQYF. In nucleotides, the CDR3 is TGTGCCAGCAGCCCGGGACAGGGACCCTACGAGCAGTACTTC.

The genes are TRBV10-3 and TRBJ1-5; 10 bases fit TRBD1. Germline V gene data show CDR1 as ENHRY and CDR2 as SYGVKD. This CDR3 region has 12 residues. V dropped 11 bases and J dropped 7; count of bases not matched to a gene: 5. CDR3 sequence (DNA): TGTGCCTCCGGGACAGGGGAACAGCCCCAGCATTTT. Translation gives CASGTGEQPQHF.

The V call is TRBV5-8, the J call TRBJ2-1; the match to TRBD1 covers 8 bases. CDR1 is SGHTS, CDR2 YDEGEE, per germline. This CDR3 has 13 amino acids. V dropped 5 bases and J dropped 6; count of bases not matched to a gene: 4. The CDR3 DNA reads as TGTGCCAGCAGTACAACAGGGGGCAATGAGCAGTTCTTC. As protein: CASSTTGGNEQFF.

This chain connects TRBV9 to TRBJ2-1; 13 positions agree with TRBD2. CDR1 and CDR2 (germline): SGDLS, YYNGEE. J gave up 10 bases and V 0 bases, and 7 bases lay outside the gene matches. The CDR3 loop spans 16 amino acids. This CDR3 is CASSVGGLAGNGEQFF. The DNA for the CDR3 is TGTGCCAGCAGCGTAGGGGGACTAGCGGGGAACGGGGAGCAGTTCTTC.

Here the CDR3 DNA reads TGTGCTAGTGGTTTGACCACAGGGCGTGGTGGCTACACCTTC. Protein sequence: CASGLTTGRGGYTF. The J gene is TRBJ1-2, the V gene TRBV12-5; D perhaps matches TRBD1 (6 bases). Trimming left V 2 bases short and J 7 bases short, with 14 bases between. Germline assignment: CDR1 LGHNT and CDR2 FRNRAP. This CDR3 is 14 amino acids long.

V and J are TRBV9 and TRBJ1-3; D remains ambiguous. Germline assignment: CDR1 SGDLS and CDR2 YYNGEE. The V end lost 3 bases, the J end lost 0 bases, and 4 bases lay between the germline ends. CDR3 size: 13 residues. The CDR3 region has the DNA TGTGCCAGCAGCGGCGGCTCTGGAAACACCATATATTTT. Amino acids: CASSGGSGNTIYF. Complete variable domain (other parts from reference TRBV9 and TRBJ1-3): DSGVTQTPKHLITATGQRVTLRCSPRSGDLSVYWYQQSLDQGLQFLIQYYNGEERAKGNILERFSAQQFPDLHSELNLSSLELGDSALYFCASSGGSGNTIYFGEGSWLTVV.

CDR3 region: CASSLEQNSGNTIYF. The DNA of the CDR3 is TGCGCCAGCAGCTTGGAACAGAACTCTGGAAACACCATATATTTT. The rearrangement links TRBV5-1 to TRBJ1-3; D is ambiguous. The V end was cut by 0 bases, the J end by 0 bases, with 7 bases between. Germline CDR1 reads SGHRS; CDR2 reads YFSETQ. The length of the CDR3 is 15 residues.

The CDR3 spells CASSLGQGADEQYF. CDR3 DNA sequence: TGTGCCAGCAGCTTGGGACAGGGAGCGGACGAGCAGTACTTC. This chain links TRBV5-6 with TRBJ2-7; 7 bases fit TRBD1. CDR3 length: 14 residues. Germline values: CDR1 SGHDT, CDR2 YYEEEE. After removal of 0 bases from V and 5 bases from J, the junction contained 5 bases not matched to a gene.

The rearrangement links TRBV12-5 to TRBJ2-7; possible D gene TRBD2, 5 bases. The CDR3 is 13 residues long. Trimming pared 1 base from V and 4 bases from J, leaving 8 bases between. Germline V CDR1 and CDR2: LGHNT, FRNRAP. The CDR3 DNA reads as TGTGCTAGTGGTTTGGGAGGGCTGTACGAGCAGTACTTC. It yields the protein CASGLGGLYEQYF.

V gene TRBV6-5 combines with J gene TRBJ2-3; TRBD1 agrees at 8 bases. CDR1 is MNHEY, CDR2 SVGAGI, per germline. The CDR3 has 15 residues. Trimming removed 0 bases from V and 5 bases from J; junction bases left unmatched: 4. The CDR3 region is CASSYSRGPRDTQYF. The DNA for the CDR3 is TGTGCCAGCAGTTACTCCAGGGGGCCGAGAGATACGCAGTATTTT.

This chain connects TRBV30 to TRBJ2-1, with 9 bases matching TRBD2. The CDR3 contains 16 residues. Germline CDR1 is GTSNPN and CDR2 is SVGIG (reference sequence). Losses at the gene ends were 1 base for V and 6 bases for J; bases not matched to a gene: 10. In DNA, the CDR3 is TGTGCCTGGAGTGCCCCCCGCGGGAGGGCTTCCAATGAGCAGTTCTTC. Translated, it gives CAWSAPRGRASNEQFF.